The clone carrying this T cell receptor beta chain was observed many times. The entry originates in a study of read filtering for tumor transcriptome and immune sequencing. For the study at large: The cohort had more than 16 men and over twelve women aged roughly 47 to 90, mean about 67 years. By R-ISS, stages I, II and III held 8, 16 and 7 patients. Per sample, TCR-region reads ranged about 3.5 to 11 million by IR-seq, roughly 75 to 1,400 by RNA-seq.

Trimming took 3 bases from V and 4 from J; bases not matched to a gene: 8. From germline, CDR1 is MDHEN and CDR2 SYDVKM. The CDR3 extends over 16 amino acids. From 350 to 500 ng of RNA, a library with molecular barcoded alpha/delta and beta/gamma adaptors was made. TCRdb processed the reads anew with MiXCR; each CDR3 protein has one entry. This sample has around 31,000 distinct CDR3 sequences, with around 18% found just once. The sequenced material came from a population of CD138-negative cells sorted from bone marrow. This receptor was obtained from a donor at least 40 years old with multiple myeloma. The V and J genes are TRBV28 and TRBJ2-7, with TRBD2 matching over 11 bases. CDR3 region: CASSFFASGRWYEQYF. The CDR3 DNA reads TGTGCCAGCAGTTTTTTTGCTAGCGGGAGGTGGTACGAGCAGTACTTC.